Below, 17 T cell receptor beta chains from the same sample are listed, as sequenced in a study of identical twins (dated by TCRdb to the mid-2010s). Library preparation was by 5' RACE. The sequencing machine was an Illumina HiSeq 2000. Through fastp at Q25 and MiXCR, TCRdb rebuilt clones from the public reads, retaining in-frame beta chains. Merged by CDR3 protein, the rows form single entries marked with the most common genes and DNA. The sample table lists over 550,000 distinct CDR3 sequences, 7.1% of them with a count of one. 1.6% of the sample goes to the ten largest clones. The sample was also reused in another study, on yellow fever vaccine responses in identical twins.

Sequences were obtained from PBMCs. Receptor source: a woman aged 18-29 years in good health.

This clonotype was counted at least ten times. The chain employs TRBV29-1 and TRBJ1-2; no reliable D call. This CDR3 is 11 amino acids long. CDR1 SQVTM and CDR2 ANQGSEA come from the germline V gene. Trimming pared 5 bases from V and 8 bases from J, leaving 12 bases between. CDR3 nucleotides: TGCAGCGTTTTGAGCGAAAGCGGCTACACCTTC. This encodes CSVLSESGYTF.

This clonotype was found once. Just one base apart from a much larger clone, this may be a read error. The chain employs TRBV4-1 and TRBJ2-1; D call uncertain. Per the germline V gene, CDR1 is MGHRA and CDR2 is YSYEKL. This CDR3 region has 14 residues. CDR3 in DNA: TGCACCAGCAGCCTCGATCGGAATTACAATGAGCAGTTCTTC. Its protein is CTSSLDRNYNEQFF.

Written as DNA, the CDR3 is TGTGCCAGCAGAACCTCGGACGGACAGAGAAGCACAGATACGCAGTATTTT. Translated, it gives CASRTSDGQRSTDTQYF. V and J are TRBV28 and TRBJ2-3; possibly TRBD1 for D (6 bases). The ends were cut back, 6 bases at V and 0 bases at J, with 19 bases in the middle. There are 17 residues in the CDR3. Germline lookup yields CDR1 MDHEN and CDR2 SYDVKM.

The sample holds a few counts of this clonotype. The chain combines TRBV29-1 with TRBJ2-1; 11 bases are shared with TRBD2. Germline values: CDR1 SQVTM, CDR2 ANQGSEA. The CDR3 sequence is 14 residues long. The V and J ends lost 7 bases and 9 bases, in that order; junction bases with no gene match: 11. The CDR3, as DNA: TGCAGCGCCCTTAGCGGGAGGGGAACTGGTGAGCAGTTCTTC. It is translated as CSALSGRGTGEQFF.

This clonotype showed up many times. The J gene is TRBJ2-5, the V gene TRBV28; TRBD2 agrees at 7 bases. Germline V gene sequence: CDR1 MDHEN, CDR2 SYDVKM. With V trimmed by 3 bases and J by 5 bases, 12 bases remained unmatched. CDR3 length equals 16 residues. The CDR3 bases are TGTGCCAGCAGTTTGTTGGGGGGGGACTACGTGGAGACCCAGTACTTC. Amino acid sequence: CASSLLGGDYVETQYF.

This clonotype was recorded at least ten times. The CDR3 nucleotides read TGCAGTGCTTGGACTAGCGGGAGGGAAAACTACGAGCAGTACTTC. This translates into CSAWTSGRENYEQYF. The chain has TRBV20-1 and TRBJ2-7; 15 bases agree with TRBD2. The CDR3 is 15 residues long. Germline V gene data show CDR1 as DFQATT and CDR2 as SNEGSKA (reference sequence). V was clipped by 5 bases and J by 3 bases; unmatched bases: 5.

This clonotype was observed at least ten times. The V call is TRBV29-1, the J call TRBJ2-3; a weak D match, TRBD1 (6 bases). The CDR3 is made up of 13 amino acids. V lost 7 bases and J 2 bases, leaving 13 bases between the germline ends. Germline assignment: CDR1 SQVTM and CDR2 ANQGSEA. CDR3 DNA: TGCAGCGCTGCGCAGGGGTACACAGATACGCAGTATTTT. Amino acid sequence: CSAAQGYTDTQYF.

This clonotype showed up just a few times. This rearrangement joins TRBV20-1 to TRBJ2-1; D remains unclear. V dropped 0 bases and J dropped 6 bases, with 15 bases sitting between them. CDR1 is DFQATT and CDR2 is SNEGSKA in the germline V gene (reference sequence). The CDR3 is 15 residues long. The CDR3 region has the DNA TGCAGTGCTAGAGATTCGGCTAGTATTGGCAATGAGCAGTTCTTC. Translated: CSARDSASIGNEQFF.

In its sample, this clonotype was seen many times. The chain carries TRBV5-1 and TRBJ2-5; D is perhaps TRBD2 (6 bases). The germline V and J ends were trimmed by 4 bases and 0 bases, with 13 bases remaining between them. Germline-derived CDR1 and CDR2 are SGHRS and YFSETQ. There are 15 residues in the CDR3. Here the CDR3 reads CASSGGLSYQETQYF. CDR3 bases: TGCGCCAGCAGCGGGGGACTTTCGTACCAAGAGACCCAGTACTTC. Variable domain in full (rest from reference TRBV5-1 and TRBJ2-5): KAGVTQTPRYLIKTRGQQVTLSCSPISGHRSVSWYQQTPGQGLQFLFEYFSETQRNKGNFPGRFSGRQFSNSRSEMNVSTLELGDSALYLCASSGGLSYQETQYFGPGTRLLVL.

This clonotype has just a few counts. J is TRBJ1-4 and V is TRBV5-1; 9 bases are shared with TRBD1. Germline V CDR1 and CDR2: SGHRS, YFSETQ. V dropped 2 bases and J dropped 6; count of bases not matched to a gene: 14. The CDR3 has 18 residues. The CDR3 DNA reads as TGCGCCAGCAGCTTACATTTCCTAGGACAGGGGACGTATGAAAAACTGTTTTTT. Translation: CASSLHFLGQGTYEKLFF.

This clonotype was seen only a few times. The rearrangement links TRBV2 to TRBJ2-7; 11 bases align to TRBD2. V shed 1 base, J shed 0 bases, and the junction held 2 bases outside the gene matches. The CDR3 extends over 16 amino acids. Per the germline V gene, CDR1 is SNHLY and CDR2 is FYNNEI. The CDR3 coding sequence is TGTGCCAGCAGTGAAGAGCTAGCGGGGGGCTCCTACGAGCAGTACTTC. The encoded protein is CASSEELAGGSYEQYF.

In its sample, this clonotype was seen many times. CDR3: CASKGAGTDLNEKLFF. The CDR3, as DNA: TGCGCCAGCAAAGGGGCAGGCACGGACCTTAATGAAAAACTGTTTTTT. The genes are TRBV5-1 and TRBJ1-4; perhaps TRBD1 as D (5 bases). Germline V gene lookup returns CDR1 SGHRS and CDR2 YFSETQ. The CDR3 is made up of 16 amino acids. Trimming stripped 6 bases from V and 4 bases from J, with 19 bases between. The complete variable domain, with remaining parts taken from reference TRBV5-1 and TRBJ1-4, reads KAGVTQTPRYLIKTRGQQVTLSCSPISGHRSVSWYQQTPGQGLQFLFEYFSETQRNKGNFPGRFSGRQFSNSRSEMNVSTLELGDSALYLCASKGAGTDLNEKLFFGSGTQLSVL.

The CDR3 loop is CASNRGPEQFF. The DNA of the CDR3 is TGTGCCAGCAACCGGGGCCCTGAGCAGTTCTTC. The rearrangement joins TRBV25-1 to TRBJ2-1, with D tentatively TRBD1 or TRBD2 (5 bases each). This CDR3 is 11 amino acids long. V lost 7 bases and J lost 9, with 10 bases in between. The germline V gene has CDR1 MGHDK and CDR2 SYGVNS.

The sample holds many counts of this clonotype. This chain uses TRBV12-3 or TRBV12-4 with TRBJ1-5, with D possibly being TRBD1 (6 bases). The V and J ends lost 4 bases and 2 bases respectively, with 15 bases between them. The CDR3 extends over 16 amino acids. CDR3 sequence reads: CASSSVAGVGNQPQHF. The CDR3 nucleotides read TGTGCCAGCAGTTCTGTGGCAGGGGTGGGCAATCAGCCCCAGCATTTT.

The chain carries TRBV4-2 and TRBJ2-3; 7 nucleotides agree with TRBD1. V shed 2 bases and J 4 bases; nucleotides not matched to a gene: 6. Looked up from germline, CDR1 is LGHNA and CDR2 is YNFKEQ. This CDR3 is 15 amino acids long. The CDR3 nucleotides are TGTGCCAGCAGCCAAATACTAGGGGGCGCAGATACGCAGTATTTT. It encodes CASSQILGGADTQYF.

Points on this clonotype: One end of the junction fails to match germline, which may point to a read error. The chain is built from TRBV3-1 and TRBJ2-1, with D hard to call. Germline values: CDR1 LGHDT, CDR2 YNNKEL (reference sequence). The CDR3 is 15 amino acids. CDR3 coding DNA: TGTGCCAGCTGCCAAGCCGTTAGCTCCTACAATGAGCAGTTCTTC. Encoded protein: CASCQAVSSYNEQFF.

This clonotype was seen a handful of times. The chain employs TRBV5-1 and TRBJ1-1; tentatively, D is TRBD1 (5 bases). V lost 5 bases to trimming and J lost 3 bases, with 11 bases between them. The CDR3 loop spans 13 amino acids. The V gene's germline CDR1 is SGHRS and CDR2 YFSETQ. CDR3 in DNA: TGCGCCAGCAGAATAGGGGTAGACACTGAAGCTTTCTTT. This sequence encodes CASRIGVDTEAFF.